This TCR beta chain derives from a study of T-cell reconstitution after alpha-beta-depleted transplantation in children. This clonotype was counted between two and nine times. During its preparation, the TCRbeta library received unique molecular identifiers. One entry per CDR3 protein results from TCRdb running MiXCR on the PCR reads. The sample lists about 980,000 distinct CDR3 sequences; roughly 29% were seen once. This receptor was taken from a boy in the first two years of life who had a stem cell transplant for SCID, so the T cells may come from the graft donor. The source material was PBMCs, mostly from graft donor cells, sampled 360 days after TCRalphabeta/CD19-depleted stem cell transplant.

The CDR3 protein is CASSYLPANEQFF. DNA for the CDR3: TGTGCCAGCAGTTACTTACCGGCTAATGAGCAGTTCTTC. The rearrangement uses TRBV6-5 and TRBJ2-1; D unresolved. Germline V gene lookup returns CDR1 MNHEY and CDR2 SVGAGI. The CDR3 loop spans 13 amino acids. V shed 1 base and J shed 7 bases, with 8 bases lying between them.